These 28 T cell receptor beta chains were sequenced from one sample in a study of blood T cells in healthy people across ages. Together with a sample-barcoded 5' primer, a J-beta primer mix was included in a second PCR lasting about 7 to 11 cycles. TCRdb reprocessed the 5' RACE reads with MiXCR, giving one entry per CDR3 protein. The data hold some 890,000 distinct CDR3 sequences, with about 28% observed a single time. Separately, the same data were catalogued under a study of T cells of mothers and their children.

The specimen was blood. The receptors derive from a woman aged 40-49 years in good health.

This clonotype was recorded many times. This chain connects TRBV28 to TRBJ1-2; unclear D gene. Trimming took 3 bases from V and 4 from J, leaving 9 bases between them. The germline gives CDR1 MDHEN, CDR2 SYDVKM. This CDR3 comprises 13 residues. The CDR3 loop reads CASSFLRIYGYTF. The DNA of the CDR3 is TGTGCCAGCAGTTTTTTGAGGATCTATGGCTACACCTTC.

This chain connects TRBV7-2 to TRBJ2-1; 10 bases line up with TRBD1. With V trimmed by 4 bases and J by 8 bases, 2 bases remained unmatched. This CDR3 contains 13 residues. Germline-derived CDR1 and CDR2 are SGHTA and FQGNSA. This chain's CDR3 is CASSSTGGYEQFF. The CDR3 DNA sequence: TGTGCCAGCAGCTCGACAGGGGGCTATGAGCAGTTCTTC.

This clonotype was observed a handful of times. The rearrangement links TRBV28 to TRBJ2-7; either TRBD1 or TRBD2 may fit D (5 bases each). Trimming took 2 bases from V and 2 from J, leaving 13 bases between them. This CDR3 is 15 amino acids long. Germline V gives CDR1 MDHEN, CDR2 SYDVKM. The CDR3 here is CASSLSLGRPYEQYF. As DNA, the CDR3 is TGTGCCAGCAGTTTAAGTTTGGGACGGCCCTACGAGCAGTACTTC.

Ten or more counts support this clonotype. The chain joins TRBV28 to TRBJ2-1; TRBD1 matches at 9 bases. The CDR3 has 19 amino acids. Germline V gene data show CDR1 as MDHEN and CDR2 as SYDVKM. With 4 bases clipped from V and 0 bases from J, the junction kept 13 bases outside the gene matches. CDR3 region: CASSWTTGGTKTSYNEQFF. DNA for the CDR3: TGTGCCAGCAGTTGGACGACAGGGGGTACCAAAACCTCCTACAATGAGCAGTTCTTC.

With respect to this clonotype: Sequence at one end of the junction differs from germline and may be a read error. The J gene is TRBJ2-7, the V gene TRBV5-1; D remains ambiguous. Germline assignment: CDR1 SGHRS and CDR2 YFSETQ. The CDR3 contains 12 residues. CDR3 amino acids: CANSPPSYEQYF. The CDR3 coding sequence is TGCGCCAACAGCCCACCCTCCTACGAGCAGTACTTC. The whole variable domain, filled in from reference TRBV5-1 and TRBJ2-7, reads KAGVTQTPRYLIKTRGQQVTLSCSPISGHRSVSWYQQTPGQGLQFLFEYFSETQRNKGNFPGRFSGRQFSNSRSEMNVSTLELGDSALYLCANSPPSYEQYFGPGTRLTVT.

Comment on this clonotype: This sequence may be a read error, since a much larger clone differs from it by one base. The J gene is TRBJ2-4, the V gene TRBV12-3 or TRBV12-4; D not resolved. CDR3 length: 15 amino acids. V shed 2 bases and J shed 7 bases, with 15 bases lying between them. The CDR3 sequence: CASSLSWVTGNIQYF. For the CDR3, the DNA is TGTGCCAGCAGTTTATCATGGGTTACCGGGAACATTCAGTACTTC.

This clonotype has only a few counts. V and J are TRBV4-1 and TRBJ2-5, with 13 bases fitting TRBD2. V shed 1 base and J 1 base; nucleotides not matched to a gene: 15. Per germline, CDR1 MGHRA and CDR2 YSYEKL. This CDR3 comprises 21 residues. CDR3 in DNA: TGCGCCAGCAGCCAAGCCCCGACTAGCGGGGGGTCCCCCACCCCCCAAGAGACCCAGTACTTC. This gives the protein CASSQAPTSGGSPTPQETQYF.

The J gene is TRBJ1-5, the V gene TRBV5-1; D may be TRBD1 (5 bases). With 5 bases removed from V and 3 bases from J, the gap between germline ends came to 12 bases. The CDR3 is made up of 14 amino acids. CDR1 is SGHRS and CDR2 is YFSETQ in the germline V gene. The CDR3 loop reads CASSRDGYNQPQHF. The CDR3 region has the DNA TGCGCCAGCAGTCGGGACGGCTACAATCAGCCCCAGCATTTT.

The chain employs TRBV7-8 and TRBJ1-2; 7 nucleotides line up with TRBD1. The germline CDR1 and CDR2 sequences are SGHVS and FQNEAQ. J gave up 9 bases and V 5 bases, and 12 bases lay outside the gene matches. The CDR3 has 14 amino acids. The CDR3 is CASSDSPGQQSYTF. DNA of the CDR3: TGTGCCAGCAGCGACTCGCCGGGACAGCAGAGCTACACCTTC. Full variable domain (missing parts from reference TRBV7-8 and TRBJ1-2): GAGVSQSPRYKVAKRGQDVALRCDPISGHVSLFWYQQALGQGPEFLTYFQNEAQLDKSGLPSDRFFAERPEGSVSTLKIQRTQQEDSAVYLCASSDSPGQQSYTFGSGTRLTVV.

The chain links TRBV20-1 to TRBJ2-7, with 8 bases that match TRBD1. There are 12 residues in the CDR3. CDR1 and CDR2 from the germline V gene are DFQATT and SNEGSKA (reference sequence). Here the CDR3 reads CRAPGGSYEQYF. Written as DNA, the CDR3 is TGCAGGGCTCCAGGGGGCAGCTACGAGCAGTACTTC.

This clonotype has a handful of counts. The CDR3 DNA sequence: TGTGCCAGCAGTCCGGACAGGGCGAGTTCACCCCTCCACTTT. Amino acids: CASSPDRASSPLHF. This chain links TRBV28 with TRBJ1-6; TRBD1 matches 8 bases. CDR1 is MDHEN, CDR2 SYDVKM, per germline. V lost 5 bases, J lost 9 bases, and 6 bases stayed unmatched. CDR3 size: 14 residues.

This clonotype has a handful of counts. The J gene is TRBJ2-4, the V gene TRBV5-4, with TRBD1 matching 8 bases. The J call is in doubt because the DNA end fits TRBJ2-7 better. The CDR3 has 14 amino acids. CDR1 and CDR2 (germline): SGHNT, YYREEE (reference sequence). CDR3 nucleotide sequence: TGTGCCAGCAGCTTTGCAGGGGGCGGTTACGAGCAGTACTTC. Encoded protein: CASSFAGGGYEQYF.

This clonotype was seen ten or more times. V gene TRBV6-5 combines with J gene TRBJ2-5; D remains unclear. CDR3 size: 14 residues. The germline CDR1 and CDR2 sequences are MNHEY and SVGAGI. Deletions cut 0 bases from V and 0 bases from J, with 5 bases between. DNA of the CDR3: TGTGCCAGCAGTTACTCGGTAGACCAAGAGACCCAGTACTTC. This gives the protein CASSYSVDQETQYF.

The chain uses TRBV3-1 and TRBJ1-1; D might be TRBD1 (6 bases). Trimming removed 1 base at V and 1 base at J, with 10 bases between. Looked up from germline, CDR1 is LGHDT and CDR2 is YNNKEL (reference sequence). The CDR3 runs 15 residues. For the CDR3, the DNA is TGTGCCAGCAGCCAAGCGACAGGTAGGAACACTGAAGCTTTCTTT. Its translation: CASSQATGRNTEAFF. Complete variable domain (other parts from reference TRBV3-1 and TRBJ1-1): DTAVSQTPKYLVTQMGNDKSIKCEQNLGHDTMYWYKQDSKKFLKIMFSYNNKELIINETVPNRFSPKSPDKAHLNLHINSLELGDSAVYFCASSQATGRNTEAFFGQGTRLTVV.

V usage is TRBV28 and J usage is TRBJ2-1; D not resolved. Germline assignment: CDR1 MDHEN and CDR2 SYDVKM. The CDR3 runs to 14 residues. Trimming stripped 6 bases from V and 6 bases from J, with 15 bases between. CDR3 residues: CASRMVGLFNEQFF. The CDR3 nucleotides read TGTGCCAGCAGGATGGTAGGGCTATTCAATGAGCAGTTCTTC.

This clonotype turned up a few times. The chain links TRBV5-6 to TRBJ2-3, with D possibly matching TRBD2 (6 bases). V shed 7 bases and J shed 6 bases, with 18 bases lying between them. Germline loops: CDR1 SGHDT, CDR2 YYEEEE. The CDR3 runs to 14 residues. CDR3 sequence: CASRRRGAKDTQYF. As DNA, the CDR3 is TGTGCCAGCCGCCGGCGGGGCGCAAAGGATACGCAGTATTTT.

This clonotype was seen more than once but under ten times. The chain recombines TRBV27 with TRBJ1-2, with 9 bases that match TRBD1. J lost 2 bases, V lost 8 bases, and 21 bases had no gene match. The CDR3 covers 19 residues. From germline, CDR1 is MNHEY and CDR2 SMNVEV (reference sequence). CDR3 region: CASFGYSGDRARENYGYTF. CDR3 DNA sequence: TGTGCCAGCTTTGGATATAGCGGGGACAGGGCGCGCGAAAACTATGGCTACACCTTC.

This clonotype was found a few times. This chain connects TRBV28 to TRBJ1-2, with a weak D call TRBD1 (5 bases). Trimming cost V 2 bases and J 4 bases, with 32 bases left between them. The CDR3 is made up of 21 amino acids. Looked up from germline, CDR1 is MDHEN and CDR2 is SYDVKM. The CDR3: CASSLGSGATRTAAGGYGYTF. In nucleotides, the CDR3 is TGTGCCAGCAGTTTAGGATCCGGGGCTACCAGGACGGCGGCCGGGGGCTATGGCTACACCTTC.

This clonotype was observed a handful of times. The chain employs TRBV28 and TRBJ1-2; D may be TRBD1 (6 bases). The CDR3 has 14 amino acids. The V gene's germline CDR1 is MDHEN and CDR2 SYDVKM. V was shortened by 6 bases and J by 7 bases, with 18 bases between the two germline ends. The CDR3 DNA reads TGTGCCAGCAGCCCAACAGGGATTGGTGGTGGCTACACCTTC. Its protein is CASSPTGIGGGYTF.

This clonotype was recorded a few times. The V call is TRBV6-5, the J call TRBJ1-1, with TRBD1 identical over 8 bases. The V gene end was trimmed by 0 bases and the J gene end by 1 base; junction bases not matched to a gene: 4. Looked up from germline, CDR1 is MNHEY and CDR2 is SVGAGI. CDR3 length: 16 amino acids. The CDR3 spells CASSYSTGVGNTEAFF. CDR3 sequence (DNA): TGTGCCAGCAGTTACTCGACAGGGGTTGGGAACACTGAAGCTTTCTTT.

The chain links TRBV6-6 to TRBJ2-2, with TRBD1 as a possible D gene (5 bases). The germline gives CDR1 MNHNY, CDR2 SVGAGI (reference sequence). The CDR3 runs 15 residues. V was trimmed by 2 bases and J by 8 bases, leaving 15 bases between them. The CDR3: CASSYPIQVTGELFF. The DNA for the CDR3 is TGTGCCAGCAGTTACCCTATACAGGTGACAGGGGAGCTGTTTTTT.

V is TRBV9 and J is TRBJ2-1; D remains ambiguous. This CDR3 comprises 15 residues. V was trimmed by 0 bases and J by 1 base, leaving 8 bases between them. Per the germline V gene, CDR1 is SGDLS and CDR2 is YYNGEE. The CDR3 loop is CASSVGPGSYNEQFF. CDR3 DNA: TGTGCCAGCAGCGTAGGGCCCGGGTCCTACAATGAGCAGTTCTTC.

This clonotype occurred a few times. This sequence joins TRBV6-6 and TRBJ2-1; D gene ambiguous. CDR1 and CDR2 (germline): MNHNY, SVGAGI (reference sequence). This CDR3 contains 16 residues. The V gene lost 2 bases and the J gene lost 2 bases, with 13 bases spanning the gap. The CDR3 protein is CASSYTSEVPYNEQFF. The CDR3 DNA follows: TGTGCCAGCAGTTACACGTCAGAGGTCCCCTACAATGAGCAGTTCTTC.

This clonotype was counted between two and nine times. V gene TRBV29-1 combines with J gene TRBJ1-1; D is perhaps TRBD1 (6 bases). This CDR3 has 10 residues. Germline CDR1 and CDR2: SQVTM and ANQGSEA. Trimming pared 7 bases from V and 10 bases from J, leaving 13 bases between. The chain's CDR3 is CSAADRGAFF. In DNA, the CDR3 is TGCAGCGCAGCGGACAGAGGAGCTTTCTTT.

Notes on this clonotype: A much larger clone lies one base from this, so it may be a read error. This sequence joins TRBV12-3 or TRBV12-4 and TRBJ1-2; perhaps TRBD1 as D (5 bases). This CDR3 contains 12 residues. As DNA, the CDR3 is TGTGCCAGCAGTAACAGGAACTATGACTACACCTTC. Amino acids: CASSNRNYDYTF.

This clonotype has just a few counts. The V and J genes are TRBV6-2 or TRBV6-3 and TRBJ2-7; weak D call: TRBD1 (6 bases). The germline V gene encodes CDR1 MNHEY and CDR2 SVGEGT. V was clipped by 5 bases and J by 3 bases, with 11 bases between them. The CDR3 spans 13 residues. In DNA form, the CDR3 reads TGTGCCAGCAGTGTGGACAGCTTCTACGAGCAGTACTTC. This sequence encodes CASSVDSFYEQYF.

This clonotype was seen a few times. CDR3 sequence reads: CASSKTRTGMSEETQYF. CDR3 nucleotide sequence: TGTGCCAGCAGCAAAACCCGGACAGGGATGTCGGAAGAGACCCAGTACTTC. This chain uses TRBV27 with TRBJ2-5; 8 positions agree with TRBD1. The V segment lost 6 bases and the J segment 3 bases; nucleotides outside the gene matches: 15. This CDR3 is built from 17 residues. CDR1 and CDR2 (germline): MNHEY, SMNVEV (reference sequence).

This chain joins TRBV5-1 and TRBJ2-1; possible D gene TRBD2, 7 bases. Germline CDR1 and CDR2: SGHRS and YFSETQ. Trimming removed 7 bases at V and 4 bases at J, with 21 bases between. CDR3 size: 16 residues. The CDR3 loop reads CASRGGAGEIYNEQFF. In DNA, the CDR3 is TGCGCCAGCCGAGGGGGTGCGGGGGAGATATACAATGAGCAGTTCTTC.